One sample yielded the 8 T cell receptor beta chains listed below, sequenced in a study of T cell clonotyping in hematopoietic cell transplantation. Sequencing was performed with immunoSEQ multiplex PCR; in TCRdb, only in-frame clones are kept and a portion is missing. The data contain approximately 15,000 clones, 85% of them seen just once; the ten biggest clones take up 4% to 5%. Source: PBMCs, taken 100 days after allogeneic stem cell transplant. Receptor source: a male patient over 55 who had an allogeneic stem cell transplant from a related donor, so the T cells may come from the graft donor. Some clones in this sample may be carry-over from other donors' samples.

The chain links TRBV14 to TRBJ2-1; 9 nucleotides line up with TRBD2. V gave up 0 bases and J gave up 3 bases; unmatched junction bases: 9. The germline gives CDR1 SGHDN, CDR2 FVKESK. CDR3 length: 18 amino acids. This CDR3 is CASSQEVWRGGLYNEQFF. The DNA for the CDR3 is TGTGCCAGCAGCCAAGAGGTATGGCGGGGGGGCCTCTACAATGAGCAGTTCTTC.

This clone was counted only a few times. CDR3 DNA: TGTGCCAGCTCCGGACAGCCAAAAGGAGATACGCAGTATTTT. This sequence encodes CASSGQPKGDTQYF. This rearrangement joins TRBV18 to TRBJ2-3; a possible D gene is TRBD1 (6 bases). Trimming cost V 6 bases and J 5 bases, with 15 bases left between them. Germline V CDR1 and CDR2: KGHSH, LQKENI. This CDR3 is built from 14 residues.

This clone occurred a few times. V gene TRBV19 combines with J gene TRBJ1-5; D is unresolved. CDR1 is LNHDA, CDR2 SQIVND, per germline (reference sequence). V gave up 6 bases and J gave up 3 bases, with 9 bases separating them. CDR3 length: 13 amino acids. DNA of the CDR3: TGTGCCAGTAGGAACGGTTACAATCAGCCCCAGCATTTT. This encodes CASRNGYNQPQHF.

This clone was observed once. This chain joins TRBV10-3 and TRBJ2-3; 8 nucleotides agree with TRBD1. The germline V gene encodes CDR1 ENHRY and CDR2 SYGVKD. This CDR3 has 18 amino acids. V shed 0 bases, J shed 2 bases, and the junction held 10 bases outside the gene matches. CDR3 region: CAISESGRRGQDTDTQYF. For the CDR3, the DNA is TGTGCCATCAGTGAGTCCGGAAGGAGGGGACAGGACACAGATACGCAGTATTTT.

V is TRBV4-3 and J is TRBJ1-4; D perhaps matches TRBD1 (6 bases). The CDR3 spans 14 residues. Deletions cut 1 base from V and 7 bases from J, with 10 bases between. Germline V lookup: CDR1 LGHNA, CDR2 YSLEER. DNA of the CDR3: TGCGCCAGCAGCCAAGGGACAGATAGTGAAAAACTGTTTTTT. Residues: CASSQGTDSEKLFF.

V gene TRBV7-2 combines with J gene TRBJ2-7, with no clear D. The CDR3 spans 14 residues. Per the germline V gene, CDR1 is SGHTA and CDR2 is FQGNSA. V was cut by 4 bases and J by 0 bases, with 10 bases left in between. CDR3 sequence reads: CASSSDSDSYEQYF. The CDR3 DNA is TGTGCCAGCAGCTCCGACTCCGACTCCTACGAGCAGTACTTC.

J is TRBJ1-3 and V is TRBV19; 9 bases align to TRBD1. CDR3 size: 14 residues. CDR1 LNHDA and CDR2 SQIVND come from the germline V gene (reference sequence). J lost 6 bases, V lost 5 bases, and 5 bases had no gene match. The CDR3 DNA is TGTGCCAGTAGTTCCCGGACAGGGGAAAACACCATATATTTT. Protein sequence: CASSSRTGENTIYF.

This chain uses TRBV25-1 with TRBJ1-2; D may be TRBD1 (5 bases). Germline V gene data show CDR1 as MGHDK and CDR2 as SYGVNS. CDR3 length: 15 amino acids. The germline V and J ends were trimmed by 3 bases and 7 bases, with 18 bases remaining between them. CDR3 sequence: CASSEPGGIYTGYTF. In nucleotides, the CDR3 is TGTGCCAGCAGTGAGCCGGGGGGTATCTACACTGGCTACACCTTC.